The 5 T cell receptor beta chains in this list originate from one sample, sequenced in a study of control samples from healthy donors and cancer patients. Libraries were prepared by immunoSEQ multiplex PCR; TCRdb keeps only in-frame clonotypes and omits some of them. This sample carries roughly 450,000 clones, 90% of them seen once, and the ten largest clones take 5% to 7%. The sequenced sample consisted of PBMCs. All receptors derive from a man between 40 and 49 years old with head and neck cancer.

V is TRBV5-1 and J is TRBJ2-7; D perhaps matches TRBD2 (5 bases). Germline loops: CDR1 SGHRS, CDR2 YFSETQ. CDR3 length: 15 amino acids. Trimming removed 2 bases from V and 4 bases from J, with 16 bases in between. CDR3 sequence reads: CASSFRRSISYEQYF. CDR3 in DNA: TGCGCCAGCAGCTTCCGGAGGAGTATCTCGTACGAGCAGTACTTC.

The chain links TRBV7-9 to TRBJ1-4; D is uncertain. The V gene's germline CDR1 is SEHNR and CDR2 FQNEAQ (reference sequence). The V end lost 5 bases, the J end lost 4 bases, and 14 bases lay between the germline ends. This CDR3 spans 15 amino acids. The CDR3 coding sequence is TGTGCCAGCAGCCGCCTCGGGGATGGTAATGAAAAACTGTTTTTT. Its translation is CASSRLGDGNEKLFF.

Here the CDR3 reads CASSIWTENSPLHF. For the CDR3, the DNA is TGTGCCAGTAGTATTTGGACAGAAAATTCACCCCTCCACTTT. The V gene is TRBV19, the J gene TRBJ1-6; D perhaps matches TRBD1 (6 bases). The length of the CDR3 is 14 residues. From germline, CDR1 is LNHDA and CDR2 SQIVND (reference sequence). Between the trimmed V and J ends, which lost 3 bases and 7 bases, there was a span of 10 bases. Full variable domain (outside the CDR3, taken from reference TRBV19 and TRBJ1-6): DGGITQSPKYLFRKEGQNVTLSCEQNLNHDAMYWYRQDPGQGLRLIYYSQIVNDFQKGDIAEGYSVSREKKESFPLTVTSAQKNPTAFYLCASSIWTENSPLHFGNGTRLTVT.

V usage is TRBV4-1 and J usage is TRBJ2-7, with 11 nucleotides matching TRBD2. CDR3 size: 19 residues. Germline-derived CDR1 and CDR2 are MGHRA and YSYEKL. V shed 6 bases and J 0 bases; nucleotides not matched to a gene: 16. CDR3: CASSLLVSGLAGLSYEQYF. The DNA for the CDR3 is TGCGCCAGCAGTCTTCTTGTCTCTGGACTAGCGGGTCTCTCCTACGAGCAGTACTTC.

The CDR3 sequence is CASSEAGTETQYF. In DNA form, the CDR3 reads TGTGCCAGCAGTGAAGCGGGGACAGAGACCCAGTACTTC. V and J are TRBV2 and TRBJ2-5, with D perhaps given as TRBD1 or TRBD2 (5 bases each). V dropped 0 bases and J dropped 4 bases, with 6 bases sitting between them. This CDR3 region has 13 residues. In germline, CDR1 is SNHLY, CDR2 FYNNEI. Full variable domain (outside the CDR3, taken from reference TRBV2 and TRBJ2-5): EPEVTQTPSHQVTQMGQEVILRCVPISNHLYFYWYRQILGQKVEFLVSFYNNEISEKSEIFDDQFSVERPDGSNFTLKIRSTKLEDSAMYFCASSEAGTETQYFGPGTRLLVL.